This T cell receptor (beta chain) came from a study of T cell responses to AZD1222 COVID-19 vaccine. The V gene's germline CDR1 is MNHEY and CDR2 SVGAGI. Trimming took 5 bases from V and 8 from J, leaving 15 bases between them. The CDR3 has 13 residues. TCRdb keeps only in-frame clones here, not all; method: immunoSEQ multiplex PCR. The data show 95,000 to 110,000 clones, over 70% seen once. The J gene is TRBJ1-2, the V gene TRBV6-5; D not resolved. The receptor was isolated from an adult in good health. Sequenced here: peripheral blood, sampled on day 0 of AZD1222 vaccination. CDR3: CASSPPSRGGYTF. The CDR3 DNA follows: TGTGCCAGCAGTCCCCCCTCCCGAGGAGGCTACACCTTC.